Presented here are 9 T cell receptor beta chains from one specimen sequenced in a study of response to subunit inactivated influenza vaccine. TCRdb used MiXCR to reprocess the RT-PCR reads, holding one entry per CDR3 protein. The data contain about 540,000 distinct CDR3 sequences, less than 25% of them seen just once; the ten biggest clones take up 2.5% to 3%. These records were also assigned to another study, of T cells expressing NK-cell markers. That publication notes: A 5'RACE template switching approach incorporating UMIs was used to make TCR beta cDNA.

The input for sequencing was CD4+ T cells sorted from PBMCs, taken about 13 days after vaccination. All receptors derive from a middle-aged man who received an inactivated influenza vaccine.

In this sample, this clonotype turned up a few times. The chain has TRBV16 and TRBJ2-3; D is possibly TRBD1 (5 bases). This CDR3 is built from 16 residues. Per germline, CDR1 KGHSY and CDR2 FQNENV. Trimming took 4 bases from V and 2 from J, leaving 16 bases between them. CDR3 amino acids: CASSPNLQVSTDTQYF. The CDR3 DNA follows: TGTGCCAGCAGCCCGAACCTACAGGTATCCACAGATACGCAGTATTTT.

This clonotype was observed at least ten times. Relative to the germline gene, one junction end is altered; a read error may explain this. The chain combines TRBV4-3 with TRBJ2-1, with D possibly being TRBD1 (6 bases). Per germline, CDR1 LGHNA and CDR2 YSLEER. The CDR3 covers 15 residues. CDR3 bases: TGTGCCAGCAGCCAGGACAGAGCTTCCTACAATGAGCAGTTCTTC. It translates to CASSQDRASYNEQFF.

This clonotype was recorded many times. The V and J genes are TRBV6-2 or TRBV6-3 and TRBJ2-5, with D possibly matching TRBD2 (5 bases). Germline lookup yields CDR1 MNHEY and CDR2 SVGEGT. V was pared by 5 bases and J by 4 bases, with 8 bases between. This CDR3 region has 12 residues. CDR3 sequence (DNA): TGTGCCAGCAGTAAAAGCGGAGAGACCCAGTACTTC. Protein: CASSKSGETQYF.

This clonotype was picked up a small number of times. The CDR3 reads CAISEGTSGEFF. DNA of the CDR3: TGTGCCATCAGTGAGGGGACTAGCGGGGAGTTCTTC. This chain links TRBV10-3 with TRBJ2-1; TRBD2 aligns across 13 bases. The germline CDR1 and CDR2 sequences are ENHRY and SYGVKD. V was clipped by 2 bases and J by 14 bases; unmatched bases: 0. The CDR3 covers 12 residues.

This clonotype was detected a few times. The genes are TRBV2 and TRBJ2-2; TRBD1 aligns across 9 bases. With V trimmed by 6 bases and J by 6 bases, 5 bases remained unmatched. Germline loops: CDR1 SNHLY, CDR2 FYNNEI. The CDR3 has 14 residues. CDR3 region: CASSGQGSSGELFF. CDR3 coding DNA: TGTGCCAGCAGCGGACAGGGGTCCTCCGGGGAGCTGTTTTTT.

This clonotype was observed a handful of times. The V gene is TRBV5-5, the J gene TRBJ2-7; D remains unclear. Trimming stripped 0 bases from V and 3 bases from J, with 13 bases between. The CDR3 consists of 15 residues. CDR1 is SGHKS, CDR2 YYEKEE, per germline (reference sequence). CDR3 amino acids: CASSLETGSIYEQYF. As DNA, the CDR3 is TGTGCCAGCAGCTTGGAGACGGGTTCTATCTACGAGCAGTACTTC. The full variable domain, its missing parts supplied by reference TRBV5-5 and TRBJ2-7, is DAGVTQSPTHLIKTRGQQVTLRCSPISGHKSVSWYQQVLGQGPQFIFQYYEKEERGRGNFPDRFSARQFPNYSSELNVNALLLGDSALYLCASSLETGSIYEQYFGPGTRLTVT.

The V call is TRBV29-1, the J call TRBJ2-3, with a possible D match to TRBD1 (7 bases). CDR3 length: 13 residues. Trimming stripped 7 bases from V and 1 base from J, with 12 bases between. The germline V gene has CDR1 SQVTM and CDR2 ANQGSEA. The CDR3 protein is CSAAGQRTDTQYF. CDR3 coding DNA: TGCAGCGCGGCGGGACAGCGCACAGATACGCAGTATTTT.

There are a few counts of this clonotype. This chain uses TRBV5-1 with TRBJ2-5, with 7 bases lining up with TRBD2. The CDR3 covers 14 residues. The ends lost 2 bases at V and 3 bases at J; junction bases unmatched: 4. Germline CDR1 is SGHRS and CDR2 is YFSETQ. The CDR3 sequence is CASSFSGAEETQYF. The DNA of the CDR3 is TGCGCCAGCAGCTTCAGCGGGGCTGAAGAGACCCAGTACTTC.

This clonotype has at least ten counts. The CDR3 sequence is CASSQRQEKLFF. The CDR3 DNA sequence: TGTGCCAGCAGCCAGCGACAGGAAAAACTGTTTTTT. V gene TRBV3-1 combines with J gene TRBJ1-4, with a tentative D call TRBD1 (5 bases). Between the trimmed V and J ends, which lost 3 bases and 8 bases, there was a span of 7 bases. Per the germline V gene, CDR1 is LGHDT and CDR2 is YNNKEL (reference sequence). This CDR3 comprises 12 residues.